These 13 T cell receptor beta chains share one sample of origin, sequenced in a study of blood T cell repertoires in COVID-19. TCRdb keeps only in-frame clones here, not all; method: immunoSEQ multiplex PCR. The data hold about 120,000 clones, with 77% observed a single time. The sample comprised peripheral blood. These receptors originate from a human donor in a cohort sampled during active COVID-19.

The chain uses TRBV5-1 and TRBJ1-6; 7 bases are shared with TRBD1. The germline gives CDR1 SGHRS, CDR2 YFSETQ. The CDR3 spans 15 residues. Trimming took 5 bases from V and 3 from J; bases not matched to a gene: 5. The CDR3 loop is CASSLTGFYNSPLHF. The CDR3 DNA reads as TGCGCCAGCAGTTTGACAGGGTTCTATAATTCACCCCTCCACTTT. Drawing the rest from reference TRBV5-1 and TRBJ1-6, the complete variable domain is KAGVTQTPRYLIKTRGQQVTLSCSPISGHRSVSWYQQTPGQGLQFLFEYFSETQRNKGNFPGRFSGRQFSNSRSEMNVSTLELGDSALYLCASSLTGFYNSPLHFGNGTRLTVT.

The chain uses TRBV9 and TRBJ1-5; TRBD1 might be the D (5 bases). The length of the CDR3 is 15 residues. Germline V gene lookup returns CDR1 SGDLS and CDR2 YYNGEE. The ends were cut back, 1 base at V and 5 bases at J, with 13 bases in the middle. The CDR3 sequence: CASSVSGGVDQPQHF. The DNA of the CDR3 is TGTGCCAGCAGCGTATCCGGGGGGGTCGATCAGCCCCAGCATTTT.

The chain's CDR3 is CASSQDHRGIYGYTF. The CDR3 coding sequence is TGTGCCAGCAGCCAAGATCACAGGGGTATCTATGGCTACACCTTC. The chain recombines TRBV3-1 (or the pseudogene TRBV3-2) with TRBJ1-2, with 7 bases lining up with TRBD1. V shed 0 bases and J 4 bases; nucleotides not matched to a gene: 5. Germline CDR1 and CDR2: LGHDT and YNNKEL (reference sequence). The CDR3 runs 15 residues.

The V call is TRBV27, the J call TRBJ1-4; TRBD1 aligns across 10 bases. The junction had 7 bases not matched to a gene; V was cut back by 6 bases and J by 3 bases. CDR3 length: 16 amino acids. Looked up from germline, CDR1 is MNHEY and CDR2 is SMNVEV (reference sequence). The CDR3 DNA sequence: TGTGCCAGCAGACTCGGGACAGGGGAGGCTAATGAAAAACTGTTTTTT. This encodes CASRLGTGEANEKLFF.

The rearrangement uses TRBV5-1 and TRBJ1-2, with D tentatively TRBD1 (6 bases). From germline, CDR1 is SGHRS and CDR2 YFSETQ. Between the trimmed V and J ends, which lost 7 bases and 0 bases, there was a span of 16 bases. The CDR3 is made up of 15 amino acids. The CDR3 loop reads CASDTGTSTNYGYTF. The CDR3 DNA reads TGCGCCAGCGATACCGGGACAAGTACTAACTATGGCTACACCTTC.

The genes are TRBV6-6 and TRBJ1-2; TRBD1 might be the D (6 bases). The V gene lost 6 bases and the J gene lost 2 bases, with 22 bases spanning the gap. The CDR3 has 17 amino acids. The germline CDR1 and CDR2 sequences are MNHNY and SVGAGI (reference sequence). In DNA, the CDR3 is TGTGCCAGCAGCCGAGGACAGCCTTTAGCTTCGAACTATGGCTACACCTTC. Translating it yields CASSRGQPLASNYGYTF.

The chain carries TRBV7-9 and TRBJ1-3; 9 bases line up with TRBD1. V dropped 1 base and J dropped 7; count of bases not matched to a gene: 11. The CDR3 has 17 residues. Germline V gene sequence: CDR1 SEHNR, CDR2 FQNEAQ (reference sequence). The CDR3 is CASSLVGADRGSNTIYF. CDR3 DNA sequence: TGTGCCAGCAGCTTAGTAGGCGCTGACAGGGGGAGTAACACCATATATTTT.

CDR3 in amino acids: CASSPPGTGNRQPQHF. In DNA, the CDR3 is TGTGCCAGCAGTCCCCCCGGGACAGGGAATCGTCAGCCCCAGCATTTT. V usage is TRBV28 and J usage is TRBJ1-5; 9 bases fit TRBD1. The germline gives CDR1 MDHEN, CDR2 SYDVKM. The CDR3 runs 16 residues. V lost 5 bases, J lost 6 bases, and 11 bases stayed unmatched.

V is TRBV3-1 (or the pseudogene TRBV3-2) and J is TRBJ1-1, with D possibly matching TRBD1 (6 bases). The V end was cut by 3 bases, the J end by 4 bases, with 12 bases between. Germline V lookup: CDR1 LGHDT, CDR2 YNNKEL (reference sequence). CDR3 length equals 14 residues. CDR3 residues: CASSQEGGVTEAFF. As DNA, the CDR3 is TGTGCCAGCAGCCAGGAGGGGGGGGTCACTGAAGCTTTCTTT.

The chain has TRBV19 and TRBJ2-7, with 7 bases fitting TRBD2. Germline V gene data show CDR1 as LNHDA and CDR2 as SQIVND (reference sequence). J gave up 3 bases and V 5 bases, and 10 bases lay outside the gene matches. The CDR3 sequence is 15 residues long. CDR3 protein: CASSPSMTSIYEQYF. The CDR3 DNA reads as TGTGCCAGTAGTCCTTCTATGACTAGCATCTACGAGCAGTACTTC.

The chain couples TRBV3-1 (or the pseudogene TRBV3-2) to TRBJ2-7, with TRBD1 matching over 7 bases. Germline V gene lookup returns CDR1 LGHDT and CDR2 YNNKEL (reference sequence). V lost 2 bases to trimming and J lost 1 base; unmatched junction nucleotides: 2. The CDR3 length is 14 residues. The CDR3 DNA is TGTGCCAGCAGCCAACAACAGGGGTCCTACGAGCAGTACTTC. Its protein product is CASSQQQGSYEQYF.

The J gene is TRBJ1-2, the V gene TRBV7-2; D unresolved. Germline CDR1 SGHTA, CDR2 FQGNSA. The length of the CDR3 is 11 residues. Trimming cost V 5 bases and J 8 bases, with 9 bases left between them. This CDR3 is CASSLLGGYTF. The CDR3 DNA sequence: TGTGCCAGCAGCCTCCTAGGAGGCTACACCTTC.

Only one count was recorded for this clone. The chain couples TRBV6-5 to TRBJ2-7, with 9 bases that match TRBD2. The ends lost 7 bases at V and 3 bases at J; junction bases unmatched: 4. The germline CDR1 and CDR2 sequences are MNHEY and SVGAGI. The CDR3 runs to 13 residues. The CDR3 is CASIRREGYEQYF. CDR3 coding DNA: TGTGCCAGCATTCGGCGGGAGGGCTACGAGCAGTACTTC.